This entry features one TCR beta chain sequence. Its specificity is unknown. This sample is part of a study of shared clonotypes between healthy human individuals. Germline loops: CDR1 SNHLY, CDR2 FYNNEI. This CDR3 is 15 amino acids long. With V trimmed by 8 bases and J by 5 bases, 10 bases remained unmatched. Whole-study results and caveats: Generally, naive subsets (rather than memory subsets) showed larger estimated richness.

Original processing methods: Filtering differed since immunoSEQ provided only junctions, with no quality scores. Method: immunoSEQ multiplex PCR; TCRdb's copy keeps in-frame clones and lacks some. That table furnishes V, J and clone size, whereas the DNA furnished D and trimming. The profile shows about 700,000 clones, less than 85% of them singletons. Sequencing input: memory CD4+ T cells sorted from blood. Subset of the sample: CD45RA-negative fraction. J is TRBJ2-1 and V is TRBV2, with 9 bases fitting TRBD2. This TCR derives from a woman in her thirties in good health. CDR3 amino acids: CASHWGTSFNNEQFF. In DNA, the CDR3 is TGTGCCAGCCACTGGGGGACTAGCTTTAACAATGAGCAGTTCTTC.